Listed here is a single TCR beta chain. Its specific antigen is unknown. Qualities for individual bases were not recorded, and no much larger clone is one base off. The sample belongs to a study of cutaneous CD30+ T cell lymphoproliferative disorder and hepatitis E (dated by TCRdb to 2016 to 2019). Library prep was done by the immunoSEQ multiplex PCR assay. TCRdb carries this immuneACCESS record with in-frame sequences only. Its versions omit some clonotypes, under half of them owing to an unresolved V gene in the studies checked, with the rest unexplained. In all, the sample holds several thousand clones, and around 74% of those were seen once. Roughly 1% of the sample is in the top ten clones. From cysteine to phenylalanine, the CDR3 is 17 amino acids long. Just the 51-base CDR3 DNA is kept, in frame starting at base 1. The junction shows trimming of 1 base on V and 4 bases on J, and the gene matches do not reach 6 bases of it. CDR1 and CDR2 (LNHDA, SQIVND) derive from the germline V gene (reference sequence).

Sequencing used blood. This receptor was obtained from a human donor with a cutaneous T cell lymphoproliferative disorder associated with hepatitis E virus. The V and J genes are TRBV19 and TRBJ2-6; the central 8 bases match TRBD1. The bases are TGTGCCAGTAGTATAGGCCAGGGGGCAGCCGGGGCCAACGTCCTGACTTTC. It translates to CASSIGQGAAGANVLTF.